The 21 T cell receptor beta chains presented below share a single source sample, sequenced in a study of T cells in women clearing cervical HPV infection. Sequenced by immunoSEQ multiplex PCR; TCRdb stores in-frame clones only, minus some. The sample has about 21,000 clones. Input material: blood buffy coat. The receptors derive from a woman aged 18 to 75 with a cervical HPV16 infection that either progressed to CIN3+ or cleared (not recorded which).

A word on this clone: The read comes to an end 3 residues before the CDR3 does, leaving the germline J gene to fill in the end. The rearrangement uses TRBV20-1 and TRBJ2-1, with TRBD2 matching over 8 bases. CDR3 length: 14 residues. Looked up from germline, CDR1 is DFQATT and CDR2 is SNEGSKA (reference sequence). After removal of 3 bases from V and 0 bases from J, the junction contained 1 base not matched to a gene. CDR3 sequence reads: CSARSGSSYNEQFF. CDR3 DNA, as far as it was read: TGCAGTGCTAGGAGCGGGAGCTCCTACAATGAG.

Notes on this clone: At one boundary the junction diverges from the germline segment, which might be a read error. With the read ending 3 residues before the CDR3 end, the germline J gene is used to fill in that end. The chain carries TRBV14 and TRBJ1-5; 9 bases are a match to TRBD1. The CDR3 is 13 residues long. The germline gives CDR1 SGHDN, CDR2 FVKESK. The sequenced part of the CDR3 DNA is TGTGCCGGCAGCTGGACAGGGGATCAGCCC. Its protein is CAGSWTGDQP. The CDR3 in its entirety is CAGSWTGDQPQHF.

This CDR3 reads CSVREGTGRGGEQFF. The part of the CDR3 DNA that was read is TGCAGCGTCCGTGAGGGGACAGGGAGGGGGGGTGAG. This chain uses TRBV29-1 with TRBJ2-1, with 9 bases aligning to TRBD1. The read falls 3 residues short of the CDR3 end, and the missing part is taken from the germline J gene. The germline V gene has CDR1 SQVTM and CDR2 ANQGSEA. This CDR3 has 15 amino acids. V shed 6 bases, J shed 9 bases, and the junction held 15 bases outside the gene matches.

The CDR3 DNA, read in part, is TGTGCCAGCACCGACTCTCAGGGGGAGAGCAATGAG. This gives the protein CASTDSQGESNE. The CDR3 in its entirety is CASTDSQGESNEQFF. The chain couples TRBV7-9 to TRBJ2-1, with 7 bases aligning to TRBD1. Sequencing ends 3 residues short of the CDR3 end; the germline J gene provides the rest. The CDR3 has 15 residues. The J segment lost 6 bases and the V segment lost 7 bases, leaving 12 bases of the junction unmatched. CDR1 SEHNR and CDR2 FQNEAQ come from the germline V gene (reference sequence).

Points on this clone: Read sequence stops 3 residues before the CDR3 end, and the germline J gene provides the missing end. The chain has TRBV7-3 and TRBJ2-1; 9 bases match TRBD2. Germline V CDR1 and CDR2: SGHTA, FQGTGA. V trimming: 5 bases; J trimming: 5 bases; junction bases outside the gene matches: 13. This CDR3 spans 17 amino acids. The CDR3 sequence: CASSILPGLASHNEQFF. Partial CDR3 DNA: TGTGCCAGCAGCATACTACCGGGACTAGCTTCCCACAATGAG.

This chain's CDR3 is CASSRGTGGNTIYF. The CDR3 DNA, read in part, is TGTGCCAGCAGCCGTGGGACAGGGGGAAACACC. V gene TRBV5-5 combines with J gene TRBJ1-3; 9 bases are a match to TRBD1. The read terminates 3 residues ahead of where the CDR3 ends, so the germline J gene completes it. The germline gives CDR1 SGHKS, CDR2 YYEKEE (reference sequence). Trimming took 4 bases from V and 4 from J; bases not matched to a gene: 3. The CDR3 has 14 amino acids.

Concerning this clone: The read finishes 3 residues shy of the CDR3 end, and the germline J gene is used to complete it. The J gene is TRBJ2-1, the V gene TRBV7-2; no definite D call. Between the trimmed V and J ends, which lost 5 bases and 5 bases, there was a span of 10 bases. Germline CDR1 SGHTA, CDR2 FQGNSA. CDR3 length equals 13 residues. CDR3 residues: CASSRSSHNEQFF. The sequenced part of the CDR3 DNA is TGTGCCAGCAGCCGTAGCTCACACAATGAG.

A word on this clone: The read ends 3 residues early relative to the CDR3; the germline J gene fills the gap. The V and J genes are TRBV5-1 and TRBJ2-7, with D possibly being TRBD1 (5 bases). Trimming took off 0 bases at V and 6 bases at J, with 13 bases between the two ends. In germline, CDR1 is SGHRS, CDR2 YFSETQ. The CDR3 runs 14 residues. This CDR3 reads CASSLGQSPGEQYF. The sequenced part of the CDR3 DNA is TGCGCCAGCAGCTTGGGACAGTCTCCTGGCGAG. Looking up the rest from reference TRBV5-1 and TRBJ2-7 gives the full variable domain: KAGVTQTPRYLIKTRGQQVTLSCSPISGHRSVSWYQQTPGQGLQFLFEYFSETQRNKGNFPGRFSGRQFSNSRSEMNVSTLELGDSALYLCASSLGQSPGEQYFGPGTRLTVT.

Remarks on this clone: Read sequence stops 3 residues before the CDR3 end, and the germline J gene provides the missing end. The J gene is TRBJ2-2, the V gene TRBV7-2; TRBD1 is a possible D gene (5 bases). V lost 2 bases and J 5 bases, leaving 6 bases between the germline ends. This CDR3 region has 13 residues. The germline gives CDR1 SGHTA, CDR2 FQGNSA. The sequenced part of the CDR3 DNA is TGTGCCAGCAGCTTAAGGGGTACCGGGGAG. This translates into CASSLRGTGE. The full CDR3 is CASSLRGTGELFF.

Note on this clone: The CDR3 end falls 3 residues outside the read, so it is completed with the germline J gene. This chain connects TRBV20-1 to TRBJ1-1; the D gene is possibly TRBD1 (5 bases). CDR1 is DFQATT, CDR2 SNEGSKA, per germline (reference sequence). This CDR3 comprises 12 residues. The DNA read from the CDR3 is TGCAGTGCTAGAGAGCTTTGGACAGAA. This sequence encodes CSARELWTE. The CDR3 as a whole reads CSARELWTEAFF.

About this clone: The missing CDR3 end, 3 residues past where the read stops, is filled in from the germline J gene. The rearrangement joins TRBV20-1 to TRBJ2-7; 13 bases fit TRBD2. Germline CDR1 and CDR2: DFQATT and SNEGSKA (reference sequence). J gave up 4 bases and V 4 bases, and 7 bases lay outside the gene matches. The CDR3 sequence is 15 residues long. The CDR3 reads CSAMGLAGISYEQYF. Incomplete CDR3 DNA: TGCAGTGCTATGGGACTAGCGGGAATTTCGTACGAG.

Comment on this clone: The CDR3 extends 3 residues past the end of the read, so its final part is completed from the germline J gene. This chain links TRBV19 with TRBJ2-3; 7 nucleotides align to TRBD1. CDR3 length: 15 residues. CDR1 and CDR2 from the germline V gene are LNHDA and SQIVND (reference sequence). V was clipped by 3 bases and J by 3 bases; unmatched bases: 6. The CDR3 protein is CASSIEGARTDTQYF. CDR3 bases read: TGTGCCAGTAGTATCGAGGGGGCTCGGACAGATACG.

Comments on this clone: The read terminates 3 residues ahead of where the CDR3 ends, so the germline J gene completes it. This chain joins TRBV12-3 or TRBV12-4 and TRBJ2-1, with a possible D match to TRBD2 (6 bases). The CDR3 has 15 residues. Trimming took 3 bases from V and 7 from J, leaving 16 bases between them. The sequenced part of the CDR3 DNA is TGTGCCAGCAGTTTCGGTTTGGGGGGTCGGAATGAG. It yields the protein CASSFGLGGRNE. The full CDR3 protein reads CASSFGLGGRNEQFF.

The covered CDR3 bases are TGCAGTGCGAAGAGGGGGGGCACGGACATT. Protein: CSAKRGGTDI. The complete CDR3 protein is CSAKRGGTDIQYF. The chain uses TRBV20-1 and TRBJ2-4, with D possibly TRBD2 on 7 matching bases. With the read ending 3 residues before the CDR3 end, the germline J gene is used to fill in that end. Trimming took 6 bases from V and 8 from J, leaving 17 bases between them. The CDR3 extends over 13 amino acids. Looked up from germline, CDR1 is DFQATT and CDR2 is SNEGSKA (reference sequence).

As concerns this clone: Read coverage stops 3 residues before the CDR3 terminus; the germline J gene supplies the remainder. Other DNA variants within this sample encode the same CDR3. The chain uses TRBV7-9 and TRBJ1-3, with D unresolved. Germline assignment: CDR1 SEHNR and CDR2 FQNEAQ (reference sequence). The CDR3 is made up of 13 amino acids. V lost 7 bases to trimming and J lost 0 bases, with 7 bases between them. The CDR3 here is CASIRHSGNTIYF. CDR3 DNA (partial): TGTGCCAGCATTAGACACTCTGGAAACACC.

Of note for this clone: The read stops 3 residues short of the end of the CDR3; the missing end is completed from the germline J gene. J is TRBJ2-3 and V is TRBV5-6; D not resolved. Trimming stripped 2 bases from V and 4 bases from J, with 14 bases between. Per the germline V gene, CDR1 is SGHDT and CDR2 is YYEEEE. The CDR3 runs 15 residues. The CDR3 DNA, read in part, is TGTGCCAGCAGCTTAGATGGTAGTAGCCCAGATACG. Amino acid sequence: CASSLDGSSPDT. From start to end, the CDR3 is CASSLDGSSPDTQYF. Based on the CDR3 plus reference TRBV5-6 and TRBJ2-3, the full variable domain is DAGVTQSPTHLIKTRGQQVTLRCSPKSGHDTVSWYQQALGQGPQFIFQYYEEEERQRGNFPDRFSGHQFPNYSSELNVNALLLGDSALYLCASSLDGSSPDTQYFGPGTRLTVL.

A note on this clone: The read terminates 3 residues before the CDR3 end, so the remaining end is supplied by the germline J gene. J is TRBJ2-3 and V is TRBV20-1, with 11 bases fitting TRBD2. Germline-derived CDR1 and CDR2 are DFQATT and SNEGSKA (reference sequence). This CDR3 has 14 residues. The V segment lost 4 bases and the J segment 2 bases; nucleotides outside the gene matches: 2. The CDR3 bases that were read are TGCAGTGCTACGACTAGCGGGAACACAGATACG. The encoded protein is CSATTSGNTDT. The whole CDR3 protein is CSATTSGNTDTQYF.

Turning to this clone: The read gets to within 3 residues of the CDR3 end, and the germline J gene fills in the rest. The chain employs TRBV5-1 and TRBJ2-1; D is unresolved. V lost 2 bases and J 7 bases, leaving 4 bases between the germline ends. Germline-derived CDR1 and CDR2 are SGHRS and YFSETQ. CDR3 length: 11 amino acids. CDR3 bases read: TGCGCCAGCAGCTTCTTGAATGAG. Translating it yields CASSFLNE. The full-length CDR3 reads as CASSFLNEQFF.

As for this clone: The read ends 3 residues before the CDR3 terminus; that terminus is restored from the germline J gene. This chain links TRBV6-2 or TRBV6-3 with TRBJ2-1, with TRBD2 matching 9 bases. Unmatched junction bases numbered 5, after V lost 2 bases and J lost 6 bases. The CDR3 is 15 amino acids. The V gene's germline CDR1 is MNHEY and CDR2 SVGEGT. CDR3 residues: CASSYGRGGSNEQFF. CDR3 bases read: TGTGCCAGCAGTTACGGGCGGGGGGGGTCCAATGAG.

As for this clone: The read ends 3 residues shy of where the CDR3 ends; the end is completed using the germline J gene. The V gene is TRBV4-2, the J gene TRBJ2-3; 10 bases agree with TRBD2. The CDR3 length is 18 residues. CDR1 is LGHNA and CDR2 is YNFKEQ in the germline V gene. V lost 1 base to trimming and J lost 1 base; unmatched junction nucleotides: 8. CDR3 bases read: TGTGCCAGCAGCCAAGCTCGAGCGGGAGGGCCCCGCACAGATACG. As protein: CASSQARAGGPRTDT. The whole CDR3 region reads CASSQARAGGPRTDTQYF.

In the case of this clone: The sequenced fragment ends 3 residues before the CDR3 boundary, so the rest is inferred from the germline J gene. The chain employs TRBV20-1 and TRBJ2-3; 9 bases line up with TRBD2. J gave up 1 base and V 3 bases, and 8 bases lay outside the gene matches. CDR1 is DFQATT, CDR2 SNEGSKA, per germline (reference sequence). CDR3 length equals 16 residues. The CDR3 region is CSASEALAGGTDTQYF. The DNA read from the CDR3 is TGCAGTGCTAGTGAAGCGTTAGCGGGAGGCACAGATACG.